The sequence of this T cell receptor beta chain was determined in a study of beta chain features in type 1 diabetes. Study findings and constraints: VDJ junctions sequenced from type 1 diabetes patients showed fewer insertions and more deletions. Moderate yet significant TCRB CDR3 shortening was seen in Type 1 diabetes patients in all four CD4+ subsets.

This clone has just a few counts. Its specificity is not known. cDNA synthesis used the whole RNA isolate, giving expressed TCRB sequences. Assay: immunoSEQ multiplex PCR; the TCRdb copy retains only in-frame clones and omits some. Here the sample spans some 190,000 clones, almost 8% being singletons. The sample was central memory CD4+ T cells from blood. The sequence was collected from a man younger than 35 with type 1 diabetes.

The CDR3 nucleotides are TGTGCCAGCAGCCCCCGGGCGGGGGGCTCCAATGAGCAGTTCTTC. Protein: CASSPRAGGSNEQFF. The rearrangement uses TRBV9 and TRBJ2-1; 8 nucleotides line up with TRBD2. Germline V lookup: CDR1 SGDLS, CDR2 YYNGEE. After removal of 4 bases from V and 6 bases from J, the junction contained 9 bases not matched to a gene. The CDR3 has 15 residues.